The clone carrying this T cell receptor beta chain has only a few counts. TCRdb passed the 5' RACE reads through MiXCR, listing each CDR3 protein once. Of hundreds of thousands of distinct CDR3 sequences listed, 20% to 25% are singletons. This specimen belongs to a study of identical twins. V shed 1 base and J 3 bases; nucleotides not matched to a gene: 3. CDR1 and CDR2 from the germline V gene are SGHVS and FNYEAQ. The CDR3 spans 14 residues. The data also belong to a second study, concerning yellow fever vaccine responses in identical twins.

J is TRBJ2-7 and V is TRBV7-6; 7 bases match TRBD2. Specimen: CD4+ T cells sorted from blood. This receptor was taken from a woman between 18 and 29 years old in good health. The CDR3 is CASSLGDYDYEQYF. The CDR3 DNA follows: TGTGCCAGCAGCTTAGGGGACTATGACTACGAGCAGTACTTC. The full variable domain, in which reference TRBV7-6 and TRBJ2-7 provide the parts outside the CDR3, is GAGVSQSPRYKVTKRGQDVALRCDPISGHVSLYWYRQALGQGPEFLTYFNYEAQQDKSGLPNDRFSAERPEGSISTLTIQRTEQRDSAMYRCASSLGDYDYEQYFGPGTRLTVT.